This TCR beta chain originates from a study of cytomegalovirus exposure and HLA in healthy donors. A note on this clone: This sample includes further DNA sequences coding for the same CDR3.

It was with 60 Vbeta and 13 Jbeta primers that the PCR ran. TCRdb's copy holds only in-frame clones and misses some; the assay was immunoSEQ multiplex PCR. This sample yields approximately 280,000 clones, of which roughly 90% are seen a single time; around 3.7% belongs to the top ten. Germline V lookup: CDR1 SGHRS, CDR2 YFSETQ. Trimming removed 0 bases at V and 0 bases at J, with 10 bases between. This CDR3 region has 16 residues. The receptor comes from a man aged 40-49 years in good health and CMV-seropositive. Sample: PBMCs. The rearrangement joins TRBV5-1 to TRBJ2-1; possibly TRBD2 for D (5 bases). CDR3 in amino acids: CASSLGLAGSYNEQFF. In DNA, the CDR3 is TGCGCCAGCAGCTTGGGCCTAGCAGGCTCCTACAATGAGCAGTTCTTC.